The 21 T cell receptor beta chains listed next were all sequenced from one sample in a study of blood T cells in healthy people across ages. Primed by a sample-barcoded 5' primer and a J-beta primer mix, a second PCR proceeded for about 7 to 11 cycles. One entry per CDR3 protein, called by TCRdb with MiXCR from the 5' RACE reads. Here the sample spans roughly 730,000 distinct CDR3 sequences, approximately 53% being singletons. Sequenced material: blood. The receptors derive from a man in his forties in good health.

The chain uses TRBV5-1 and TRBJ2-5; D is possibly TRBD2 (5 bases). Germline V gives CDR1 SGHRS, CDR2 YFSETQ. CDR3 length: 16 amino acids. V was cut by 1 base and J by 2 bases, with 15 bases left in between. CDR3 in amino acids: CASSLSSRLGQETQYF. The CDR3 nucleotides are TGCGCCAGCAGCTTGTCTAGCAGGTTAGGACAAGAGACCCAGTACTTC.

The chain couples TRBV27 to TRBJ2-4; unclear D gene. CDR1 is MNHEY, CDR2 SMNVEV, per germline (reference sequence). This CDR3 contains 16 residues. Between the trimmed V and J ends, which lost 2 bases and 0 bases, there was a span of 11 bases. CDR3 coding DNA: TGTGCCAGCAGTTTAAGTCCGGGTCTAGCCAAAAACATTCAGTACTTC. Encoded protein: CASSLSPGLAKNIQYF.

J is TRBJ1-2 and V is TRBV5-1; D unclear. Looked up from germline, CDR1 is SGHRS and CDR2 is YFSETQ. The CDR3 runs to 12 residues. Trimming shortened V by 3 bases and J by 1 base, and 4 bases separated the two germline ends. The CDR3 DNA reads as TGCGCCAGCAGCTATAATAACTATGGCTACACCTTC. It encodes CASSYNNYGYTF.

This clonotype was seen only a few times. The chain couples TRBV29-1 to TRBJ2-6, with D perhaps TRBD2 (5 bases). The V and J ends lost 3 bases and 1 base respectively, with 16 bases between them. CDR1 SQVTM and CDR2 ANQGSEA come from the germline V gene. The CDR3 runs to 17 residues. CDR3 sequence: CSVEGGSGFSGANVLTF. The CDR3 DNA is TGCAGCGTTGAGGGCGGCAGCGGATTTTCTGGGGCCAACGTCCTGACTTTC.

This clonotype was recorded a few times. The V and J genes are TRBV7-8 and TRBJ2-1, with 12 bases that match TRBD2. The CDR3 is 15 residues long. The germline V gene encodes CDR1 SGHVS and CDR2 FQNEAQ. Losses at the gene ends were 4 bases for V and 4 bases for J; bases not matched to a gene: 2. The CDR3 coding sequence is TGTGCCAGCAGCTACCTAGCGGGGGGGTACAATGAGCAGTTCTTC. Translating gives CASSYLAGGYNEQFF.

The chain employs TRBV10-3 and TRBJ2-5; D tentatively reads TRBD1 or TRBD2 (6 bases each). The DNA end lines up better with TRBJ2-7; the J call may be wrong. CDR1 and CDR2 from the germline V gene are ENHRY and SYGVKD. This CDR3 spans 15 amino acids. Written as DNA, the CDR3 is TGTGCCATCAGTGACCCCGGGGGCGCGGGGTACGAGCAGTACTTC. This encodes CAISDPGGAGYEQYF.

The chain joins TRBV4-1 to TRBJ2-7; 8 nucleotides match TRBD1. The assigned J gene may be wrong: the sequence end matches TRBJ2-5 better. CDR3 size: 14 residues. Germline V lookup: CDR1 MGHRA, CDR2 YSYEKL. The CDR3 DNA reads TGCGCCAGCAGCCCGACAGGGGTTGAAGAGACCCAGTACTTC. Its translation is CASSPTGVEETQYF.

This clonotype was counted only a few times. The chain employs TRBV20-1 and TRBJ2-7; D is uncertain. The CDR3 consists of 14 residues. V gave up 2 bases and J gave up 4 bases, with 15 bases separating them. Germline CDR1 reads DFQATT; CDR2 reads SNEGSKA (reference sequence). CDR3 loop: CSARKGLEKYEQYF. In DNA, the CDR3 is TGCAGTGCTAGAAAGGGCTTAGAAAAGTACGAGCAGTACTTC.

In DNA form, the CDR3 reads TGTGCCAGCAGCGTAGGTAGGGTTTCAGGCGACGAGCAGTACTTC. Amino acids: CASSVGRVSGDEQYF. This chain joins TRBV9 and TRBJ2-4, with D unclear. The better agreement between TRBJ2-7 and the DNA end casts doubt on the J call. The V gene's germline CDR1 is SGDLS and CDR2 YYNGEE. The length of the CDR3 is 15 residues.

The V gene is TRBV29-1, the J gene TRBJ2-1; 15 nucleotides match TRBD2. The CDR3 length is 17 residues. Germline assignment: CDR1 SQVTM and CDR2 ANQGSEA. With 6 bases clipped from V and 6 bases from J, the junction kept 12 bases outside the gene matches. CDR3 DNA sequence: TGCAGCGTATCGGGACTAGCGGGGGGCCCCCTCTCCAATGAGCAGTTCTTC. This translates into CSVSGLAGGPLSNEQFF.

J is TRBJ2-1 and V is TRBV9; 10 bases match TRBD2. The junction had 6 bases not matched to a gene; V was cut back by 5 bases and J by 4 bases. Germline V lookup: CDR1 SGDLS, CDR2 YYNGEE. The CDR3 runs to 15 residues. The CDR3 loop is CASSDLAGEYNEQFF. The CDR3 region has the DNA TGTGCCAGCAGTGATCTAGCGGGGGAGTACAATGAGCAGTTCTTC. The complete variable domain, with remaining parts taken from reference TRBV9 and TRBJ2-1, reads DSGVTQTPKHLITATGQRVTLRCSPRSGDLSVYWYQQSLDQGLQFLIQYYNGEERAKGNILERFSAQQFPDLHSELNLSSLELGDSALYFCASSDLAGEYNEQFFGPGTRLTVL.

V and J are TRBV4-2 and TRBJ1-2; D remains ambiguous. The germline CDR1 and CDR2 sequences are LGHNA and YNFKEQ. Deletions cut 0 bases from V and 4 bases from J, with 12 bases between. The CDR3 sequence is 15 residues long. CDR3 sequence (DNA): TGTGCCAGCAGCCAAGATTTGGGAGAAAGCTATGGCTACACCTTC. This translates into CASSQDLGESYGYTF.

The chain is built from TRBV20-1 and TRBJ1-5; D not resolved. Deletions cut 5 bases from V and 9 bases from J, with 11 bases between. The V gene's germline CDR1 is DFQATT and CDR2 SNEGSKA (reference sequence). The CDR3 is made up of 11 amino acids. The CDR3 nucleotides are TGCAGTGCTCTGGGCGGCGGGCCCCAGCATTTT. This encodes CSALGGGPQHF.

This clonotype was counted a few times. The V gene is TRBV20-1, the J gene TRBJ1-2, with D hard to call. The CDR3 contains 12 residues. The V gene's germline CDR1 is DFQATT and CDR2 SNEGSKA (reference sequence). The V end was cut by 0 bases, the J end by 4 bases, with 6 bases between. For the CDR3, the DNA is TGCAGTGCTAGAGAAGCCGCCTATGGCTACACCTTC. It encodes CSAREAAYGYTF.

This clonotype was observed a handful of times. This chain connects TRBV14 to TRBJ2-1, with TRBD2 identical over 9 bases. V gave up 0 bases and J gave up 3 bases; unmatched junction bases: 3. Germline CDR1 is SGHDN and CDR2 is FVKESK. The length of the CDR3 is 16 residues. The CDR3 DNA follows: TGTGCCAGCAGCCAAGATGGGACTAGCTTCTACAATGAGCAGTTCTTC. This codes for CASSQDGTSFYNEQFF.

The CDR3 reads CASSPPASYTF. The DNA of the CDR3 is TGTGCCAGCAGCCCTCCGGCGAGCTACACCTTC. This chain joins TRBV7-9 and TRBJ1-2, with D hard to call. The CDR3 consists of 11 residues. Trimming took off 5 bases at V and 9 bases at J, with 10 bases between the two ends. Looked up from germline, CDR1 is SEHNR and CDR2 is FQNEAQ (reference sequence).

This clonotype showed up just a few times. The CDR3 DNA reads as TGTGCCAGCAGCAGGGGATTACCTTTTGAGGGCTACACCTTC. Protein: CASSRGLPFEGYTF. The chain employs TRBV25-1 and TRBJ1-2; D might be TRBD1 (6 bases). Germline loops: CDR1 MGHDK, CDR2 SYGVNS. V lost 6 bases, J lost 8 bases, and 19 bases lay in between. CDR3 size: 14 residues.

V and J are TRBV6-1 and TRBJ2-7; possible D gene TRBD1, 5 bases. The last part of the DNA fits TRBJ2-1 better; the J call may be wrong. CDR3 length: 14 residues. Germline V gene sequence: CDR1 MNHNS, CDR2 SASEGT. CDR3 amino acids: CASSDRGRRREQFF. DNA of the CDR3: TGTGCCAGCAGTGATAGGGGTCGGAGACGGGAGCAGTTCTTC.

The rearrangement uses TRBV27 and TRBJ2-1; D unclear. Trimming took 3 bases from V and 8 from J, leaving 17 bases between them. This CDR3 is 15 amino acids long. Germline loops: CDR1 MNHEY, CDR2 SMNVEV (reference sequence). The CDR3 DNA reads TGTGCCAGCAGTTTTAAGGGTCTTAGGGCGGATGAGCAGTTCTTC. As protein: CASSFKGLRADEQFF.

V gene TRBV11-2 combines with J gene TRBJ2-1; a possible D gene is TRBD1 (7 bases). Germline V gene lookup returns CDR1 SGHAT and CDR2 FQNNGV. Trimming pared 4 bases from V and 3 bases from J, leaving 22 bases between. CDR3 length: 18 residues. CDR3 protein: CASSSEGRAGTVYNEQFF. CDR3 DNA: TGTGCCAGCAGCTCGGAGGGTCGTGCGGGGACAGTCTACAATGAGCAGTTCTTC.

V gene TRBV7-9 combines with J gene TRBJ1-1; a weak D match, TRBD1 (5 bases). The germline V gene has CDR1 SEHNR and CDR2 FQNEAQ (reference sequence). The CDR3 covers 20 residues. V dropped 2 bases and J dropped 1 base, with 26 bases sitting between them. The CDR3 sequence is CASSLRAIRSGGVGNTEAFF. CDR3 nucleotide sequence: TGTGCCAGCAGCTTAAGAGCCATTCGATCTGGGGGAGTAGGGAACACTGAAGCTTTCTTT. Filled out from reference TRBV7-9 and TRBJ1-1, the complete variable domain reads DTGVSQNPRHKITKRGQNVTFRCDPISEHNRLYWYRQTLGQGPEFLTYFQNEAQLEKSRLLSDRFSAERPKGSFSTLEIQRTEQGDSAMYLCASSLRAIRSGGVGNTEAFFGQGTRLTVV.